These T cell receptor beta chains were read from a single sample in a study of blood T cell repertoires in COVID-19. Profiling relied on immunoSEQ multiplex PCR, and the TCRdb table lists in-frame clones only, not all of them. The sample has 55,000 to 80,000 clones; around four fifths are singletons. Source material: peripheral blood. The receptors stem from a woman of 80 years or more with active or convalescent COVID-19. CDR3s leave out the opening cysteine and the closing phenylalanine or tryptophan.

V gene: TRBV19
J gene: TRBJ2-3
CDR3 protein: ASSRTSGGVHDTQY

V gene: TRBV2
J gene: TRBJ2-7
CDR3 protein: ASRGDSGEQY

V gene: TRBV6-5
J gene: TRBJ2-5
CDR3 protein: ASTHDREETQY

V gene: TRBV4-1
J gene: TRBJ2-7
CDR3 protein: ASSPGQGGYEQY

V gene: TRBV19
J gene: TRBJ2-7
CDR3 protein: ASSYRLRGYEQY

V gene: TRBV7-3
J gene: TRBJ2-1
CDR3 protein: ASSLTGQSSYNEQF

V gene: TRBV29-1
J gene: TRBJ2-7
CDR3 protein: SVELPGQVFDEQY

V gene: TRBV6-5
J gene: TRBJ1-1
CDR3 protein: ASKGFLNTEAF

V gene: TRBV19
J gene: TRBJ1-5
CDR3 protein: ASSTRTGSQPQH

V gene: TRBV5-8
J gene: TRBJ2-7
CDR3 protein: ASSGRVPSYEQY

V gene: TRBV19
J gene: TRBJ1-2
CDR3 protein: ATEPGHYSNYGYT

V gene: TRBV4-1
J gene: TRBJ1-5
CDR3 protein: ASSQWTGGSFDSNQPQH

V gene: TRBV30
J gene: TRBJ2-1
CDR3 protein: AWSVMGQGSDEQF

V gene: TRBV11-3
J gene: TRBJ1-1
CDR3 protein: ASSSSPPNTEAF

V gene: TRBV11-3
J gene: TRBJ2-3
CDR3 protein: ASSLGVLTTDTQY

V gene: TRBV29-1
J gene: TRBJ1-3
CDR3 protein: SAGTGRYAGNTIY

V gene: TRBV7-8
J gene: TRBJ1-1
CDR3 protein: ASSNYPNREGTEAF

V gene: TRBV2
J gene: TRBJ2-1
CDR3 protein: ASSPSGGAAYNEQF

V gene: TRBV19
J gene: TRBJ2-2
CDR3 protein: ARLRGLAGGPNTGELF

V gene: TRBV19
J gene: TRBJ1-1
CDR3 protein: ASRAGTGVNEAF

V gene: TRBV7-9
J gene: TRBJ1-1
CDR3 protein: ASSLSNGDTEAF

V gene: TRBV18
J gene: TRBJ2-5
CDR3 protein: ASSPRASGTQETQY

V gene: TRBV5-1
J gene: TRBJ1-4
CDR3 protein: ASSPYQIQGASSGKLF

V gene: TRBV6-5
J gene: TRBJ1-3
CDR3 protein: ASSLQGAGNTIY

V gene: TRBV5-4
J gene: TRBJ1-2
CDR3 protein: ASSLWTGYGYT

V gene: TRBV20-1
J gene: TRBJ2-2
CDR3 protein: SASGTGIVLTGELF

V gene: TRBV25-1
J gene: TRBJ1-4
CDR3 protein: ASSDGLTNEKLF

V gene: TRBV2
J gene: TRBJ1-4
CDR3 protein: ASSDRGTNEKLF